A selection of T cell receptor beta chains follows, all from one sample in a study of shared clonotypes between healthy human individuals. Assay used: immunoSEQ multiplex PCR; TCRdb lists only in-frame clones, some missing. This table holds about 680,000 clones, roughly nine tenths found once. The sample was naive CD8+ T cells sorted from blood. These receptors came from a man aged 30 to 45 in good health. The CDR3 runs from the conserved cysteine through the conserved F or W.

V gene: TRBV6-1; CDR3 protein: CAQEEQYF
V gene: TRBV7-9; CDR3 protein: CASSLSSGANVLTF
V gene: TRBV11-3; CDR3 protein: CASSLDTPPGQGNQPQHF
V gene: TRBV7-9; CDR3 protein: CASSLRDRIAF
V gene: TRBV15; CDR3 protein: CATLLAGGNNEQFF
V gene: TRBV28; CDR3 protein: CASSLLGLAGGIGELFF
V gene: TRBV11-2; CDR3 protein: CASSAGTVYNEQFF
V gene: TRBV7-9; CDR3 protein: CASSLAFREKGSTDTQYF
V gene: TRBV27; CDR3 protein: CASSRRDTQYF
V gene: TRBV27; CDR3 protein: CASRQSGPSETQYF
V gene: TRBV27; CDR3 protein: CASRSGLAGTEQFF
V gene: TRBV7-9; CDR3 protein: CASSPPRGTSGGTYNEQFF
V gene: TRBV15; CDR3 protein: CATSRGSKETQYF
V gene: TRBV28; CDR3 protein: CASKQGKQPQHF
V gene: TRBV19; CDR3 protein: CASSMLRDRAYEQYF
V gene: TRBV7-3; CDR3 protein: CASSLMAGAEAFF
V gene: TRBV27; CDR3 protein: CASSPQGGYGYTF
V gene: TRBV27; CDR3 protein: CASSSTQNTGELFF
V gene: TRBV7-6; CDR3 protein: CASSQRTMNTEAFF
V gene: TRBV6-6; CDR3 protein: CASSYGASLYEQYF
V gene: TRBV13; CDR3 protein: CASSSGTITDTQYF
V gene: TRBV27; CDR3 protein: CASTWTGSGGELFF